This T cell receptor (beta chain) was captured by sequencing in a study of PD-1 blockade in classical Hodgkin lymphoma. No patient escaped relapse after autologous stem cell transplantation, and brentuximab vedotin exposure varied. The study recorded best responses of complete response, partial response or progressive disease. CDR1 and CDR2 from the germline V gene are LGHNA and YNFKEQ. Trimming removed 5 bases at V and 6 bases at J, with 10 bases between. This CDR3 spans 12 amino acids. The table came from immunoSEQ multiplex PCR; TCRdb's copy has only in-frame clones and leaves some out. The sample shows 29,000 or so clones, approximately 74% of them seen only once. Comment on this clone: The antigen remains undetermined.

Study outcomes and limitations: Baseline diversity in complete responders resembled that of newly diagnosed patients. Lower baseline TCR diversity was reported for newly diagnosed patients than for healthy donors.

The sequence came from a human donor with classical Hodgkin lymphoma. This sample comprised peripheral blood mononuclear cells (PBMCs), obtained before the second cycle of nivolumab. The genes are TRBV4-2 and TRBJ1-1; D is unresolved. The CDR3, as DNA: TGTGCCAGCAGCTCCCTGCCGCCTGAAGCTTTCTTT. It translates to CASSSLPPEAFF.